The 2 T cell receptor beta chains below all came from one sample that was sequenced in a study of T cell repertoires in cytomegalovirus infection. These TCRs' antigens remain unknown. TCRdb re-analysed the reads in MiXCR, keeping a single row per CDR3 protein. This sample has roughly 280,000 distinct CDR3 sequences; 20% to 25% occur once, and the top ten carry roughly 19%. The sequencing here drew on cultured PBMCs, taken from culture after CMV antigen stimulation. These receptors all stem from a human donor in good health (CMV status not recorded). Some clones in this sample may be carry-over from other donors' samples.

The V call is TRBV12-3 or TRBV12-4, the J call TRBJ2-5; a weak D match, TRBD2 (5 bases). The CDR3 extends over 14 amino acids. V lost 5 bases to trimming and J lost 4 bases, with 14 bases between them. CDR3 coding DNA: TGTGCCAGCAGTGGGTGGATCGGGGTAGAGACCCAGTACTTC. This codes for CASSGWIGVETQYF.

This clonotype showed up just a few times. This rearrangement joins TRBV4-3 to TRBJ1-6; D is ambiguous. The CDR3 is 13 residues long. Trimming removed 7 bases at V and 8 bases at J, with 12 bases between. CDR1 and CDR2 (germline): LGHNA, YSLEER. This chain's CDR3 is CASTEREDSPLHF. For the CDR3, the DNA is TGCGCCAGCACGGAAAGGGAGGATTCACCCCTCCACTTT.